This passage covers 26 T cell receptor beta chains from one sample sequenced in a study of blood T cell repertoires in COVID-19. TCRdb's copy holds only in-frame clones and misses some; the assay was immunoSEQ multiplex PCR. This sample carries a few hundred thousand clones, 89% of them seen once, and the ten largest clones take less than 3.5%. The specimen sequenced was PBMCs or T cells enriched from blood (not recorded which). Source of these receptors: a woman between 50 and 59 years old who had been exposed to COVID-19.

V usage is TRBV2 and J usage is TRBJ2-3; no clear D gene. Trimming removed 2 bases at V and 6 bases at J, with 6 bases between. CDR1 and CDR2 (germline): SNHLY, FYNNEI. This CDR3 contains 12 residues. The CDR3 is CASSENSDTQYF. The CDR3 DNA reads TGTGCCAGCAGTGAAAACAGCGATACGCAGTATTTT.

This clone was seen once. The rearrangement joins TRBV7-2 to TRBJ2-3; TRBD2 matches at 11 bases. Germline V gives CDR1 SGHTA, CDR2 FQGNSA. Trimming at V came to 5 bases and at J to 3 bases, leaving 4 bases not matched to a gene. This CDR3 has 15 residues. Here the CDR3 reads CASSPSGGRTDTQYF. For the CDR3, the DNA is TGTGCCAGCAGCCCTAGCGGGGGGCGGACAGATACGCAGTATTTT.

The chain has TRBV9 and TRBJ1-2; 10 positions match TRBD1. After removal of 3 bases from V and 8 bases from J, the junction contained 4 bases not matched to a gene. The CDR3 contains 13 residues. CDR1 and CDR2 from the germline V gene are SGDLS and YYNGEE. The CDR3 nucleotides read TGTGCCAGCAGCGGACAGGGGGCTTGGGGCTACACCTTC. Translation: CASSGQGAWGYTF.

The chain joins TRBV5-4 to TRBJ1-2; 9 bases align to TRBD1. CDR1 is SGHNT and CDR2 is YYREEE in the germline V gene (reference sequence). CDR3 length: 17 amino acids. Trimming removed 6 bases from V and 2 bases from J; junction bases left unmatched: 14. CDR3 sequence (DNA): TGTGCCAGCACCGACCAACCCGCTGACAGGGGGAACTATGGCTACACCTTC. Translating it yields CASTDQPADRGNYGYTF.

This chain uses TRBV7-8 with TRBJ2-7, with 12 bases identical to TRBD2. The CDR3 runs to 15 residues. The V gene end was trimmed by 5 bases and the J gene end by 3 bases; junction bases not matched to a gene: 5. Per the germline V gene, CDR1 is SGHVS and CDR2 is FQNEAQ. CDR3 sequence (DNA): TGTGCCAGCAGCCCACTGACTAGCGGGAGCTACGAGCAGTACTTC. It yields the protein CASSPLTSGSYEQYF.

The V gene is TRBV15, the J gene TRBJ1-2; D gene unclear. The CDR3 length is 14 residues. The V gene's germline CDR1 is LNHNV and CDR2 YYDKDF (reference sequence). V lost 1 base and J lost 3, with 9 bases in between. CDR3 DNA: TGTGCCACCAGCAGAGTTAAGGAGGACTATGGCTACACCTTC. Translating gives CATSRVKEDYGYTF.

V usage is TRBV11-2 and J usage is TRBJ2-1; TRBD2 might be the D (6 bases). V was cut by 5 bases and J by 6 bases, with 20 bases left in between. The length of the CDR3 is 16 residues. The V gene's germline CDR1 is SGHAT and CDR2 FQNNGV. The CDR3 DNA is TGTGCCAGCAGCCCACGCTCCCGTGTCGGGGGCAATGAGCAGTTCTTC. Translated: CASSPRSRVGGNEQFF.

V and J are TRBV4-2 and TRBJ1-2, with 10 bases that match TRBD1. Trimming at V came to 4 bases and at J to 4 bases, leaving 6 bases not matched to a gene. The CDR3 covers 15 residues. CDR1 is LGHNA, CDR2 YNFKEQ, per germline. The CDR3, as DNA: TGTGCCAGCAGCCCCCTCGACAGGGGGCTCTATGGCTACACCTTC. This encodes CASSPLDRGLYGYTF.

This chain joins TRBV10-3 and TRBJ2-7; possible D gene TRBD2, 5 bases. Germline CDR1 ENHRY, CDR2 SYGVKD. The CDR3 has 14 residues. With 10 bases removed from V and 3 bases from J, the gap between germline ends came to 19 bases. The CDR3 DNA reads TGTGCCAGCGCCCGGACTGATGGAATCTACGAGCAGTACTTC. Its translation is CASARTDGIYEQYF.

The genes are TRBV6-5 and TRBJ1-5; D remains ambiguous. This CDR3 has 12 amino acids. Per germline, CDR1 MNHEY and CDR2 SVGAGI. Trimming took 7 bases from V and 0 from J, leaving 4 bases between them. In DNA, the CDR3 is TGTGCCAGCACTTTTAGCAATCAGCCCCAGCATTTT. It is translated as CASTFSNQPQHF.

V and J are TRBV6-1 and TRBJ1-5, with D uncertain. The CDR3 runs 12 residues. Per the germline V gene, CDR1 is MNHNS and CDR2 is SASEGT. Trimming took 3 bases from V and 7 from J, leaving 7 bases between them. For the CDR3, the DNA is TGTGCCAGCAGTGATTCGGGACAGCCCCAGCATTTT. Protein sequence: CASSDSGQPQHF.

The chain couples TRBV5-1 to TRBJ1-3; TRBD1 agrees at 8 bases. Germline V gene lookup returns CDR1 SGHRS and CDR2 YFSETQ. Trimming cost V 4 bases and J 1 base; bases outside gene matches: 13. CDR3 length: 18 amino acids. Here the CDR3 reads CASSHYNGQGGSGNTIYF. CDR3 bases: TGCGCCAGCAGCCATTACAATGGACAGGGAGGGTCTGGAAACACCATATATTTT. The full variable domain, in which reference TRBV5-1 and TRBJ1-3 provide the parts outside the CDR3, is KAGVTQTPRYLIKTRGQQVTLSCSPISGHRSVSWYQQTPGQGLQFLFEYFSETQRNKGNFPGRFSGRQFSNSRSEMNVSTLELGDSALYLCASSHYNGQGGSGNTIYFGEGSWLTVV.

This chain links TRBV5-8 with TRBJ2-5, with 10 positions matching TRBD1. CDR1 SGHTS and CDR2 YDEGEE come from the germline V gene. The J segment lost 4 bases and the V segment lost 6 bases, leaving 9 bases of the junction unmatched. CDR3 length: 15 residues. Here the CDR3 reads CASTLPTGGGETQYF. DNA for the CDR3: TGTGCCAGCACCCTTCCGACAGGGGGCGGAGAGACCCAGTACTTC.

The chain's CDR3 is CASSGAGLRYNEQFF. The CDR3 nucleotides read TGCGCCAGCAGTGGAGCGGGGCTCAGATACAATGAGCAGTTCTTC. The chain links TRBV10-1 to TRBJ2-1, with 7 bases identical to TRBD2. Germline V gene lookup returns CDR1 WNHNN and CDR2 SYGVQD (reference sequence). J was trimmed by 4 bases and V by 4 bases; bases with no gene match: 7. The CDR3 length is 15 residues.

The rearrangement links TRBV6-2 or TRBV6-3 to TRBJ2-1; 8 nucleotides match TRBD2. J was trimmed by 3 bases and V by 0 bases; bases with no gene match: 7. The CDR3 totals 17 residues. The germline V gene has CDR1 MNHEY and CDR2 SVGEGT. CDR3: CASSYSAAGASYNEQFF. The CDR3 nucleotides are TGTGCCAGCAGTTACTCGGCAGCGGGGGCCAGCTACAATGAGCAGTTCTTC.

J is TRBJ2-7 and V is TRBV11-2; TRBD1 matches at 8 bases. CDR3 size: 18 residues. From germline, CDR1 is SGHAT and CDR2 FQNNGV. V shed 1 base, J shed 1 base, and the junction held 12 bases outside the gene matches. The CDR3 DNA follows: TGTGCCAGCAGCTTAGCCCACCCGAGACAGGGGAAGTCCTACGAGCAGTACTTC. Its protein product is CASSLAHPRQGKSYEQYF.

CDR3 DNA: TGTGCCAGCACCCTAGGGCGTGGAGGGGAGGCCCAGTACTTC. This codes for CASTLGRGGEAQYF. The rearrangement links TRBV2 to TRBJ2-5, with D possibly TRBD2 on 6 matching bases. Deletions cut 7 bases from V and 9 bases from J, with 21 bases between. The germline V gene has CDR1 SNHLY and CDR2 FYNNEI. The CDR3 contains 14 residues.

The rearrangement uses TRBV20-1 and TRBJ1-3; unclear D gene. The CDR3 sequence is 11 residues long. Germline CDR1 DFQATT, CDR2 SNEGSKA (reference sequence). V lost 5 bases and J lost 1, with 3 bases in between. The chain's CDR3 is CSAQSGNTIYF. CDR3 coding DNA: TGCAGTGCTCAATCTGGAAACACCATATATTTT.

This rearrangement joins TRBV7-9 to TRBJ1-4; 9 nucleotides line up with TRBD1. This CDR3 is built from 14 residues. The V gene end was trimmed by 5 bases and the J gene end by 8 bases; junction bases not matched to a gene: 6. CDR1 SEHNR and CDR2 FQNEAQ come from the germline V gene (reference sequence). In nucleotides, the CDR3 is TGTGCCAGCAGCCCGGGACAGGGAAAAGAAAAACTGTTTTTT. It is translated as CASSPGQGKEKLFF.

The chain couples TRBV30 to TRBJ2-7; 9 positions match TRBD1. V gave up 0 bases and J gave up 6 bases; unmatched junction bases: 6. The CDR3 has 14 residues. The germline gives CDR1 GTSNPN, CDR2 SVGIG (reference sequence). CDR3 loop: CAWSVLGQGREQYF. CDR3 nucleotide sequence: TGTGCCTGGAGTGTACTGGGACAGGGTCGCGAGCAGTACTTC.

This chain joins TRBV5-1 and TRBJ1-4; TRBD1 aligns across 8 bases. The CDR3 length is 15 residues. V lost 5 bases and J lost 6; bases outside the gene matches: 9. CDR1 is SGHRS and CDR2 is YFSETQ in the germline V gene. The chain's CDR3 is CASRLTGAIDEKLFF. The CDR3, as DNA: TGCGCCAGCAGATTGACAGGGGCTATTGATGAAAAACTGTTTTTT.

The chain uses TRBV5-4 and TRBJ1-4; D is unresolved. The germline CDR1 and CDR2 sequences are SGHNT and YYREEE (reference sequence). Trimming cost V 4 bases and J 0 bases, with 16 bases left between them. The CDR3 loop spans 17 amino acids. This chain's CDR3 is CASSPGTSRATNEKLFF. The CDR3 DNA sequence: TGTGCCAGCAGCCCGGGAACCTCCCGCGCAACTAATGAAAAACTGTTTTTT.

This chain joins TRBV6-5 and TRBJ2-7, with 9 positions matching TRBD1. Germline loops: CDR1 MNHEY, CDR2 SVGAGI. Germline trimming cut 0 bases from V and 3 bases from J; bases unmatched to any gene: 3. CDR3 length: 15 amino acids. The DNA for the CDR3 is TGTGCCAGCAGTTACTCCTGGGACAGGGTCTACGAGCAGTACTTC. Protein: CASSYSWDRVYEQYF.

V is TRBV3-1 (or the pseudogene TRBV3-2) and J is TRBJ2-5, with a weak D call TRBD2 (6 bases). Germline CDR1 is LGHDT and CDR2 is YNNKEL (reference sequence). Trimming removed 3 bases from V and 2 bases from J, with 16 bases in between. This CDR3 is built from 16 residues. This CDR3 reads CASSHTRAGYQETQYF. The CDR3 DNA reads TGTGCCAGCAGCCATACAAGGGCGGGATATCAAGAGACCCAGTACTTC.

This chain uses TRBV6-1 with TRBJ1-2; D not resolved. Trimming cost V 2 bases and J 0 bases, with 13 bases left between them. The CDR3 has 16 residues. Germline-derived CDR1 and CDR2 are MNHNS and SASEGT. The chain's CDR3 is CASSETNTDTNYGYTF. DNA for the CDR3: TGTGCCAGCAGTGAAACAAACACAGATACTAACTATGGCTACACCTTC.

The chain carries TRBV19 and TRBJ1-1, with 8 bases that match TRBD1. The CDR3 loop spans 15 amino acids. CDR1 and CDR2 from the germline V gene are LNHDA and SQIVND (reference sequence). After removal of 5 bases from V and 0 bases from J, the junction contained 5 bases not matched to a gene. CDR3 sequence: CASSPRTGLNTEAFF. The CDR3 nucleotides read TGTGCCAGTAGTCCCCGGACAGGGCTGAACACTGAAGCTTTCTTT.